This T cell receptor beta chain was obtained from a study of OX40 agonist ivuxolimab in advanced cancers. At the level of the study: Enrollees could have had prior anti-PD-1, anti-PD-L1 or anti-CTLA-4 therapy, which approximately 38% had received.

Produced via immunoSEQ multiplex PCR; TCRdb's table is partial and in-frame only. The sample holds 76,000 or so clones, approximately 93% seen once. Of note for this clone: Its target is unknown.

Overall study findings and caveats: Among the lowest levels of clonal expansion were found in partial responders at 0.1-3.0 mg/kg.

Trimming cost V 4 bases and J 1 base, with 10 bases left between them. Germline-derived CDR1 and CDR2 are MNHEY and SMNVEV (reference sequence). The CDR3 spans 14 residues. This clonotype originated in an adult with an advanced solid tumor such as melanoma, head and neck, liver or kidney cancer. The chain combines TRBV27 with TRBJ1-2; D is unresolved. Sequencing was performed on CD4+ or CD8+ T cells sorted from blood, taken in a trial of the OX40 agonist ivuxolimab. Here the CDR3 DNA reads TGTGCCAGCAGTTCGAGTCTCAGTAACTATGGCTACACCTTC. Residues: CASSSSLSNYGYTF.